This TCR beta chain was sequenced during a study of blood T cell repertoires in COVID-19. Study overall: Samples of COVID-19 (acute and convalescent) were obtained from the United States, Italy and Spain.

Germline values: CDR1 LNHNV, CDR2 YYDKDF (reference sequence). There are 14 residues in the CDR3. J gave up 5 bases and V 5 bases, and 7 bases lay outside the gene matches. Clones were sequenced by immunoSEQ multiplex PCR, and TCRdb holds only the in-frame ones, with some missing. The table has approximately 230,000 clones, around 89% seen once. Sequencing input: peripheral blood. The source is a woman between 25 and 40 years old with COVID-19, enrolled during active disease. V is TRBV15 and J is TRBJ2-7; the match to TRBD1 covers 9 bases. The CDR3 region has the DNA TGTGCCACCAGCGGCGACAGGGGGAACCACGAGCAGTACTTC. Translated, it gives CATSGDRGNHEQYF.